These 22 T cell receptor beta chains originate from one sample sequenced in a study of spatial heterogeneity in lung cancer. General study findings and limits: The number of expanded tumor alpha and beta chains correlated with mutation number.

Time point defined: sample taken at primary tumor resection. Via MiXCR, TCRdb re-called the 5' RACE reads, giving one row per CDR3 protein. The data show 400 or so distinct CDR3 sequences, just over 20% seen once. Antigen specificity for these receptors is unknown. The source material was lung tumor tissue, sampled at surgery. The receptors originated from a male donor with early-stage non-small cell lung cancer.

By frequency in the sample, this clonotype is large (0.1 to 1%). Since the library was made to target alpha chains, this beta chain is a stray read and its abundance is not meaningful. The chain has TRBV25-1 and TRBJ2-7; no clear D gene. CDR1 and CDR2 (germline): MGHDK, SYGVNS. V dropped 7 bases and J dropped 3 bases, with 10 bases sitting between them. The CDR3 is 12 residues long. The CDR3 DNA is TGTGCCAGCAAGACGGAAGGCTACGAGCAGTACTTC. Its protein product is CASKTEGYEQYF.

This clonotype was seen more than once but under ten times. Being off target in a library aimed at alpha chains, this beta chain has a size of little meaning. The chain links TRBV12-3 or TRBV12-4 to TRBJ2-5; no clear D. This CDR3 is 13 amino acids long. With 5 bases removed from V and 6 bases from J, the gap between germline ends came to 13 bases. The CDR3 nucleotides read TGTGCCAGCAGTCCGAAGGAAAAAAAGACCCAGTACTTC. Amino acids: CASSPKEKKTQYF.

This clonotype qualifies as large (0.1 to 1%). This beta chain lies outside the target of a library built for alpha chains; its clone size means little. The chain couples TRBV2 to TRBJ2-3; D gene ambiguous. CDR1 is SNHLY, CDR2 FYNNEI, per germline. CDR3 length equals 14 residues. V lost 7 bases to trimming and J lost 1 base, with 12 bases between them. This CDR3 reads CASKSSRRTDTQYF. As DNA, the CDR3 is TGTGCCAGCAAATCGAGCAGACGCACAGATACGCAGTATTTT.

This clonotype is categorized as large. The library was built for alpha chains, so this beta chain is an off-target read and its size means little. The rearrangement uses TRBV23-1 and TRBJ2-3, with D perhaps being TRBD1 or TRBD2 (5 bases each). TRBV23-1 is placed among ORFs of uncertain function. This CDR3 has 13 amino acids. Trimming took off 3 bases at V and 5 bases at J, with 9 bases between the two ends. The CDR3 loop reads CASSHRGRDTQYF. The CDR3 region has the DNA TGCGCCAGCAGTCACCGGGGACGAGATACGCAGTATTTT.

This clonotype was counted a few times. This beta chain is an unintended read in a library built for alpha chains; its size means little. This chain joins TRBV6-5 and TRBJ2-5, with a weak D call TRBD2 (5 bases). Trimming took 6 bases from V and 4 from J, leaving 15 bases between them. The CDR3 has 14 residues. The germline V gene has CDR1 MNHEY and CDR2 SVGAGI. CDR3 coding DNA: TGTGCCAGCAGCCCTGACTGGGCGGGAGAGACCCAGTACTTC. Amino acids: CASSPDWAGETQYF.

In its sample, this clonotype is large. This beta chain lies outside the target of a library built for alpha chains; its clone size means little. This chain joins TRBV29-1 and TRBJ2-7; D possibly corresponds to TRBD1 (6 bases). Trimming left V 6 bases short and J 6 bases short, with 12 bases between. Germline values: CDR1 SQVTM, CDR2 ANQGSEA. CDR3 length: 11 amino acids. CDR3 protein: CSVEVRGEQYF. For the CDR3, the DNA is TGCAGCGTGGAGGTCAGGGGCGAGCAGTACTTC.

With regard to this clonotype: As an off-target read in a library built for alpha chains, this beta chain has a frequency of little significance. This rearrangement joins TRBV20-1 to TRBJ2-7; D gene unclear. CDR3 length: 12 residues. V shed 6 bases and J shed 1 base, with 10 bases lying between them. CDR1 and CDR2 (germline): DFQATT, SNEGSKA (reference sequence). In DNA form, the CDR3 reads TGCAGTGCCCAAGACGGATCCTACGAGCAGTACTTC. It translates to CSAQDGSYEQYF.

A note on this clonotype: This beta chain is an unintended read in a library built for alpha chains; its size means little. The chain carries TRBV4-3 and TRBJ2-3, with D perhaps TRBD1 or TRBD2 (5 bases each). The CDR3 loop spans 14 amino acids. The V and J ends lost 1 base and 8 bases respectively, with 13 bases between them. From germline, CDR1 is LGHNA and CDR2 YSLEER. CDR3 residues: CASSQVDGAATQYF. The CDR3 DNA is TGCGCCAGCAGCCAAGTCGACGGGGCCGCTACGCAGTATTTT.

This clonotype turned up a few times. This beta chain is off target for a library built for alpha chains, so its abundance means little. This chain links TRBV20-1 with TRBJ2-3; possibly TRBD2 for D (6 bases). The CDR3 loop spans 14 amino acids. The V end was cut by 6 bases, the J end by 1 base, with 14 bases between. The germline CDR1 and CDR2 sequences are DFQATT and SNEGSKA (reference sequence). The CDR3 DNA sequence: TGCAGTGCGGTAACGGGGGATGGCACAGATACGCAGTATTTT. Translating it yields CSAVTGDGTDTQYF.

On this clonotype: Since the library was made to target alpha chains, this beta chain is a stray read and its abundance is not meaningful. CDR3 protein: CASSFSGRNTEAFF. CDR3 coding DNA: TGTGCCAGCAGTTTTTCGGGCAGGAACACTGAAGCTTTCTTT. V gene TRBV12-3 or TRBV12-4 combines with J gene TRBJ1-1; no firm D call. The CDR3 sequence is 14 residues long. The V end lost 3 bases, the J end lost 1 base, and 9 bases lay between the germline ends.

To note about this clonotype: Because this beta chain is a stray read in a library intended to capture alpha chains, its abundance should not be given much weight. This chain uses TRBV29-1 with TRBJ2-5, with D perhaps TRBD2 (5 bases). CDR1 and CDR2 (germline): SQVTM, ANQGSEA. V lost 7 bases and J 5 bases, leaving 11 bases between the germline ends. The CDR3 sequence is 11 residues long. DNA of the CDR3: TGCAGCGGCGGGTCTTGGGAGACCCAGTACTTC. Amino acid sequence: CSGGSWETQYF.

This clonotype was counted only a few times. The library was prepared for alpha chains; this beta chain is a stray read, so its frequency means little. This sequence joins TRBV7-2 and TRBJ2-5, with D perhaps TRBD2 (6 bases). Germline CDR1 SGHTA, CDR2 FQGNSA. Deletions cut 2 bases from V and 5 bases from J, with 12 bases between. This CDR3 spans 14 amino acids. The CDR3 protein is CASSLRRAGETQYF. CDR3 nucleotide sequence: TGTGCCAGCAGCTTACGGCGGGCGGGGGAGACCCAGTACTTC.

About this clonotype itself: Being off target in a library aimed at alpha chains, this beta chain has a size of little meaning. The gene calls are TRBV6-6 and TRBJ2-7; D is ambiguous. V lost 4 bases and J 7 bases, leaving 14 bases between the germline ends. Per germline, CDR1 MNHNY and CDR2 SVGAGI (reference sequence). The length of the CDR3 is 13 residues. CDR3 residues: CASSSQLWGEQYF. CDR3 nucleotide sequence: TGTGCCAGCAGTTCGCAGCTTTGGGGTGAGCAGTACTTC.

This clonotype is labeled as large. This beta chain appears as a stray read in a library generated for alpha chains; its size is not informative. The chain has TRBV30 and TRBJ2-5; tentative D call: TRBD2 (5 bases). Trimming left V 3 bases short and J 5 bases short, with 13 bases between. Germline V CDR1 and CDR2: GTSNPN, SVGIG (reference sequence). CDR3 length: 13 amino acids. CDR3 amino acids: CAWSQRSGETQYF. The CDR3 DNA reads TGTGCCTGGAGCCAGAGATCGGGGGAGACCCAGTACTTC.

For this clonotype: Since it is a stray read in a library aimed at alpha chains, this beta chain has a size that is not meaningful. The chain carries TRBV7-2 and TRBJ2-5; 9 bases fit TRBD2. Germline V gene data show CDR1 as SGHTA and CDR2 as FQGNSA. The CDR3 runs to 13 residues. V lost 7 bases, J lost 7 bases, and 7 bases stayed unmatched. The CDR3 DNA follows: TGTGCCAGCACCCAAGCGGGAGGTGGGACCCAGTACTTC. This encodes CASTQAGGGTQYF.

Notes on this clonotype: The size of this beta chain means little, since it is a stray read in a library made for alpha chains. Here the CDR3 reads CASSRDKTLETQYF. CDR3 nucleotide sequence: TGCGCCAGCAGCCGGGACAAAACCTTAGAGACCCAGTACTTC. The chain uses TRBV23-1 and TRBJ2-5; possible D gene TRBD1, 6 bases. TRBV23-1 counts as an open reading frame of uncertain function. The CDR3 runs 14 residues. Deletions cut 6 bases from V and 4 bases from J, with 15 bases between.

This clonotype is large by share. The library was built for alpha chains, so this beta chain is an off-target read and its size means little. The genes are TRBV29-1 and TRBJ2-3; no clear D. Trimming took off 4 bases at V and 0 bases at J, with 2 bases between the two ends. The CDR3 is 11 amino acids. Germline loops: CDR1 SQVTM, CDR2 ANQGSEA. CDR3 nucleotide sequence: TGCAGCGTTGGGAGCACAGATACGCAGTATTTT. Translated: CSVGSTDTQYF.

This clonotype has a handful of counts. Within a library made for alpha chains, this beta chain is off target, and its count is uninformative. The chain has TRBV5-5 and TRBJ2-1; possibly TRBD1 for D (5 bases). Trimming took 0 bases from V and 8 from J, leaving 9 bases between them. CDR1 and CDR2 from the germline V gene are SGHKS and YYEKEE (reference sequence). The CDR3 has 13 amino acids. The DNA of the CDR3 is TGTGCCAGCAGCTTGGCCAGGGTCGATGAGCAGTTCTTC. Translation gives CASSLARVDEQFF. Full variable domain (missing parts from reference TRBV5-5 and TRBJ2-1): DAGVTQSPTHLIKTRGQQVTLRCSPISGHKSVSWYQQVLGQGPQFIFQYYEKEERGRGNFPDRFSARQFPNYSSELNVNALLLGDSALYLCASSLARVDEQFFGPGTRLTVL.

This clonotype has just a few counts. Little can be read into the size of this beta chain, an off-target read in a library designed for alpha chains. The V call is TRBV9, the J call TRBJ2-7; D unclear. The CDR3 has 13 residues. The V gene's germline CDR1 is SGDLS and CDR2 YYNGEE. Trimming pared 4 bases from V and 0 bases from J, leaving 8 bases between. CDR3 loop: CASSPHSSYEQYF. CDR3 in DNA: TGTGCCAGCAGCCCGCACTCCTCCTACGAGCAGTACTTC.

This clonotype is classed as large. This beta chain appears as a stray read in a library generated for alpha chains; its size is not informative. The chain has TRBV7-6 and TRBJ2-5; 7 positions match TRBD2. V lost 5 bases and J lost 2; bases outside the gene matches: 2. CDR1 and CDR2 (germline): SGHVS, FNYEAQ. This CDR3 spans 13 amino acids. The CDR3 coding sequence is TGTGCCAGCAGCGGTAGCGGGCAAGAGACCCAGTACTTC. Protein: CASSGSGQETQYF.

Turning to this clonotype: The library was built for alpha chains, so this beta chain is an off-target read and its size means little. The chain recombines TRBV11-2 with TRBJ2-3, with a weak D call TRBD1 (6 bases). Trimming cost V 0 bases and J 8 bases, with 6 bases left between them. Looked up from germline, CDR1 is SGHAT and CDR2 is FQNNGV. The CDR3 totals 12 residues. In DNA, the CDR3 is TGTGCCAGCAGCTTAGAACAGGGTACGCAGTATTTT. Translation gives CASSLEQGTQYF.

By sample fraction, this clonotype is hyperexpanded. This beta chain is off target for a library built for alpha chains, so its abundance means little. The V gene is TRBV19, the J gene TRBJ2-1, with D tentatively TRBD2 (6 bases). The CDR3 is 14 amino acids. In germline, CDR1 is LNHDA, CDR2 SQIVND (reference sequence). Trimming took off 1 base at V and 9 bases at J, with 13 bases between the two ends. The CDR3 region is CASSIGETSSEQFF. The CDR3, as DNA: TGTGCCAGTAGTATAGGTGAAACTAGCAGTGAGCAGTTCTTC.